This T cell receptor beta chain was recorded in a study of T-cell reconstitution after alpha-beta-depleted transplantation in children. Findings of the study overall: Counts and diversity of T cells one year after transplant came mostly from newly produced T cells. Several hundred expanded graft clones reportedly were the source of alpha-beta T cells about two months after transplant. Surviving recipient T cells and intrathymic progenitors accounted for some patients' high TCRbeta diversity at day 60.

Construction of the TCRbeta library involved unique molecular identifiers. TCRdb re-derived calls from the PCR reads in MiXCR, one entry per CDR3 protein. The sample includes a few hundred thousand distinct CDR3 sequences, more than 20% of them seen just once. As regards this clonotype: What it recognizes is unknown.

The germline CDR1 and CDR2 sequences are DFQATT and SNEGSKA (reference sequence). The CDR3 has 12 amino acids. V was shortened by 3 bases and J by 2 bases, with 7 bases between the two germline ends. The sequencing here drew on PBMCs, taken before TCRalphabeta/CD19-depleted stem cell transplant. This rearrangement joins TRBV20-1 to TRBJ2-5; no reliable D call. This sequence originates from a boy in the first two years of life with Wiskott-Aldrich syndrome, due to receive a stem cell transplant. CDR3 region: CSARQVQETQYF. CDR3 DNA: TGCAGTGCTAGGCAGGTTCAAGAGACCCAGTACTTC.